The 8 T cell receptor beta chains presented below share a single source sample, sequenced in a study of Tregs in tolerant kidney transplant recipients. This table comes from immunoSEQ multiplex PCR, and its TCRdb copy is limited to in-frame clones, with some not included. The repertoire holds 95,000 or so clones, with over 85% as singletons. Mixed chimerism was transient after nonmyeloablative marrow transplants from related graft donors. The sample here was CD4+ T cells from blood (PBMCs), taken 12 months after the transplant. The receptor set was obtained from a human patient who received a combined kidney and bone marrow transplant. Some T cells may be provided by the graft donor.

As DNA, the CDR3 is TGTGCCAGCAGAGCTTGGAGGGGCAATGAGCAGTTCTTC. Encoded protein: CASRAWRGNEQFF. The chain couples TRBV27 to TRBJ2-1, with a tentative D call TRBD2 (6 bases). V shed 6 bases and J shed 6 bases, with 12 bases lying between them. CDR1 is MNHEY, CDR2 SMNVEV, per germline (reference sequence). CDR3 size: 13 residues.

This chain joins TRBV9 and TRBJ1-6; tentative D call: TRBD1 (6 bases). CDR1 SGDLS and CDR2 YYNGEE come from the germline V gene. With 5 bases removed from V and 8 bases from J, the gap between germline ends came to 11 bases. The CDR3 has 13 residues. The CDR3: CASSSQGDSPLHF. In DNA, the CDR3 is TGTGCCAGCAGTTCACAGGGAGATTCACCCCTCCACTTT.

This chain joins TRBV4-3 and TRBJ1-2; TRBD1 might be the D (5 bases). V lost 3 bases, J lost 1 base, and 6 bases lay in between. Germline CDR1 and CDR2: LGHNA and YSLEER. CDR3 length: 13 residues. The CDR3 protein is CASSQTVNYGYTF. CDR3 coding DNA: TGCGCCAGCAGCCAGACAGTTAACTATGGCTACACCTTC.

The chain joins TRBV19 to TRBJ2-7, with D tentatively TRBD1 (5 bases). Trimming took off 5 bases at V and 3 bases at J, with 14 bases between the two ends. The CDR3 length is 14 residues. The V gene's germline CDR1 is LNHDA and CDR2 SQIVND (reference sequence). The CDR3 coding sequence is TGTGCCAGTAGTTCGTCACGACAGCTCTACGAGCAGTACTTC. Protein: CASSSSRQLYEQYF.

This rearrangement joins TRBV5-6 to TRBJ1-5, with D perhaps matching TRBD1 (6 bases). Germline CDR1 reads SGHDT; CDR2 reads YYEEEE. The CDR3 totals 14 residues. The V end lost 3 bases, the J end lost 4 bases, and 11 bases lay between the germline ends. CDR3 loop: CASSSPRGNQPQHF. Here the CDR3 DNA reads TGTGCCAGCAGCTCACCCAGGGGAAATCAGCCCCAGCATTTT.

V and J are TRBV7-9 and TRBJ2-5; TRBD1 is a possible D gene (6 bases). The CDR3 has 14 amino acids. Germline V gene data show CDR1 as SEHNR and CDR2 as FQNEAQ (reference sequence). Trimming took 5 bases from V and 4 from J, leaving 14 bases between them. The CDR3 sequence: CASSITGWSETQYF. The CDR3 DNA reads TGTGCCAGCAGCATCACAGGGTGGTCAGAGACCCAGTACTTC.

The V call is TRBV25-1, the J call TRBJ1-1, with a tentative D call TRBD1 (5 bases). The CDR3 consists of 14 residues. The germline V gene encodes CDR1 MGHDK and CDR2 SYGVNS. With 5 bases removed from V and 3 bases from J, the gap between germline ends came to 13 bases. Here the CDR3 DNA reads TGTGCCAGCAGTCGGGACTCCTTGGACACTGAAGCTTTCTTT. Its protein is CASSRDSLDTEAFF. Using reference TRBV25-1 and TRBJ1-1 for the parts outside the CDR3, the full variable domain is EADIYQTPRYLVIGTGKKITLECSQTMGHDKMYWYQQDPGMELHLIHYSYGVNSTEKGDLSSESTVSRIRTEHFPLTLESARPSHTSQYLCASSRDSLDTEAFFGQGTRLTVV.

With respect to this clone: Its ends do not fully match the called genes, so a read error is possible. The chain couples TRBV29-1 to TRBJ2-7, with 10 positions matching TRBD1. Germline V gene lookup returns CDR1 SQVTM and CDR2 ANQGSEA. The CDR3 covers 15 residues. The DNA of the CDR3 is TGCAGCGTTGAAACCGGGACAGGGGTCTCCAACGAGCAGTACTTC. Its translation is CSVETGTGVSNEQYF.